The next 24 T cell receptor beta chains were all read from a single sample in a study of blood T cell repertoires in COVID-19 (TCRdb year 2020). Libraries were made using the immunoSEQ multiplex PCR assay. The immuneACCESS repertoire file appears here via TCRdb, limited to in-frame rearrangements. These files lack a portion of the clones; in checked studies, under half of the deficit traces to unresolved V genes, and the cause of the others is not known. The sample includes about 93,000 clones, with about 77% observed a single time. The ten top clones hold about 16% of the sample. The specimen was peripheral blood. All receptors derive from a human donor in a cohort sampled during active COVID-19.

The V gene is TRBV27, the J gene TRBJ2-3, with 8 bases aligning to TRBD1. CDR1 MNHEY and CDR2 SMNVEV come from the germline V gene (reference sequence). Germline trimming cut 6 bases from V and 4 bases from J; bases unmatched to any gene: 18. This CDR3 region has 18 residues. CDR3 amino acids: CASRVSPRTGRLADTQYF. The CDR3 DNA reads TGTGCCAGCAGGGTTTCCCCGAGGACAGGGAGATTGGCAGATACGCAGTATTTT.

The chain joins TRBV27 to TRBJ2-7; 12 bases fit TRBD2. CDR3 length: 14 residues. V was clipped by 8 bases and J by 2 bases; unmatched bases: 4. Germline V gene lookup returns CDR1 MNHEY and CDR2 SMNVEV (reference sequence). The CDR3 nucleotides read TGTGCCAGCGGTACTAGCGGGGGGCCCTACGAGCAGTACTTC. This sequence encodes CASGTSGGPYEQYF.

This chain connects TRBV28 to TRBJ1-4, with no clear D. CDR1 is MDHEN, CDR2 SYDVKM, per germline. Trimming took off 7 bases at V and 6 bases at J, with 12 bases between the two ends. CDR3 length: 13 amino acids. This chain's CDR3 is CASTTLGDEKLFF. CDR3 coding DNA: TGTGCCAGCACCACTTTGGGCGATGAAAAACTGTTTTTT. The full variable domain, its missing parts supplied by reference TRBV28 and TRBJ1-4, is DVKVTQSSRYLVKRTGEKVFLECVQDMDHENMFWYRQDPGLGLRLIYFSYDVKMKEKGDIPEGYSVSREKKERFSLILESASTNQTSMYLCASTTLGDEKLFFGSGTQLSVL.

The rearrangement uses TRBV11-3 and TRBJ2-7, with D tentatively TRBD1 (5 bases). CDR3 length: 12 amino acids. CDR1 and CDR2 from the germline V gene are SGHNT and YENEEA. V lost 2 bases and J 6 bases, leaving 8 bases between the germline ends. Written as DNA, the CDR3 is TGTGCCAGCAGCTTACAGGGAAGCGAGCAGTACTTC. Amino acid sequence: CASSLQGSEQYF.

The chain recombines TRBV2 with TRBJ1-2; TRBD1 agrees at 8 bases. Germline V lookup: CDR1 SNHLY, CDR2 FYNNEI. V trimming: 4 bases; J trimming: 8 bases; junction bases outside the gene matches: 9. The CDR3 has 14 amino acids. As DNA, the CDR3 is TGTGCCAGCAGTGGCCAGGGGGCGAATGAGGGCTACACCTTC. This sequence encodes CASSGQGANEGYTF.

This chain connects TRBV6-5 to TRBJ1-6; maybe TRBD1 (5 bases). There are 14 residues in the CDR3. The germline V and J ends were trimmed by 5 bases and 13 bases, with 18 bases remaining between them. Looked up from germline, CDR1 is MNHEY and CDR2 is SVGAGI. This CDR3 is CASSTRWGTSPLHF. CDR3 DNA: TGTGCCAGCAGTACTCGATGGGGGACTTCTCCCCTCCACTTT.

CDR3 DNA sequence: TGTGCCAGCAGGAAGGCGGACAGCGGCTACACCTTC. Protein product: CASRKADSGYTF. The V call is TRBV12-3 or TRBV12-4, the J call TRBJ1-2; tentative D call: TRBD1 (6 bases). The CDR3 is made up of 12 amino acids. Trimming stripped 6 bases from V and 8 bases from J, with 13 bases between.

V and J are TRBV28 and TRBJ1-4; weak D call: TRBD1 (5 bases). Between the trimmed V and J ends, which lost 3 bases and 2 bases, there was a span of 10 bases. Germline assignment: CDR1 MDHEN and CDR2 SYDVKM. CDR3 length: 15 residues. The CDR3 DNA is TGTGCCAGCAGTTTCTTTTGGGGCACTAATGAAAAACTGTTTTTT. Amino acids: CASSFFWGTNEKLFF.

The chain carries TRBV5-1 and TRBJ2-7; a possible D gene is TRBD1 (5 bases). Germline V gene data show CDR1 as SGHRS and CDR2 as YFSETQ. Between the trimmed V and J ends, which lost 0 bases and 3 bases, there was a span of 13 bases. The CDR3 loop spans 15 amino acids. CDR3 DNA sequence: TGCGCCAGCAGCTTGGGAGGACAAACTGGCTACGAGCAGTACTTC. This codes for CASSLGGQTGYEQYF.

The rearrangement links TRBV15 to TRBJ2-7, with 8 bases fitting TRBD2. The CDR3 totals 14 residues. V lost 3 bases to trimming and J lost 3 bases; unmatched junction nucleotides: 4. Germline values: CDR1 LNHNV, CDR2 YYDKDF (reference sequence). Written as DNA, the CDR3 is TGTGCCACCAGCAGGGCCGGGACTAGCTACGAGCAGTACTTC. Protein product: CATSRAGTSYEQYF. Variable domain in full (rest from reference TRBV15 and TRBJ2-7): DAMVIQNPRYQVTQFGKPVTLSCSQTLNHNVMYWYQQKSSQAPKLLFHYYDKDFNNEADTPDNFQSRRPNTSFCFLDIRSPGLGDTAMYLCATSRAGTSYEQYFGPGTRLTVT.

The chain uses TRBV2 and TRBJ2-7; tentative D call: TRBD2 (5 bases). Germline CDR1 SNHLY, CDR2 FYNNEI. The CDR3 is made up of 12 amino acids. The V and J ends lost 6 bases and 7 bases respectively, with 13 bases between them. The CDR3 bases are TGTGCCAGCAGCTCGGCGGGCACAGAGCAGTACTTC. It codes for CASSSAGTEQYF.

The chain recombines TRBV3-1 (or the pseudogene TRBV3-2) with TRBJ1-3; D is ambiguous. Trimming shortened V by 1 base and J by 2 bases, and 9 bases separated the two germline ends. This CDR3 spans 15 amino acids. CDR1 and CDR2 (germline): LGHDT, YNNKEL (reference sequence). The CDR3 is CASSQGGGTGNTIYF. CDR3 in DNA: TGTGCCAGCAGCCAAGGAGGAGGGACTGGAAACACCATATATTTT.

The V call is TRBV19, the J call TRBJ1-6, with D perhaps TRBD1 (5 bases). Trimming took off 7 bases at V and 5 bases at J, with 12 bases between the two ends. From germline, CDR1 is LNHDA and CDR2 SQIVND (reference sequence). This CDR3 has 14 residues. CDR3 DNA: TGTGCCAGTACCCCGACAGTTCATAATTCACCCCTCCACTTT. It yields the protein CASTPTVHNSPLHF.

The chain carries TRBV6-5 and TRBJ1-4, with a weak D call TRBD1 (6 bases). There are 14 residues in the CDR3. Germline CDR1 MNHEY, CDR2 SVGAGI. Deletions cut 4 bases from V and 4 bases from J, with 10 bases between. In nucleotides, the CDR3 is TGTGCCAGCAGTTTGGACAGACGTAATGAAAAACTGTTTTTT. Its translation: CASSLDRRNEKLFF.

V gene TRBV7-9 combines with J gene TRBJ1-1; D uncertain. The CDR3 runs 15 residues. Germline-derived CDR1 and CDR2 are SEHNR and FQNEAQ (reference sequence). V was shortened by 3 bases and J by 1 base, with 12 bases between the two germline ends. In DNA form, the CDR3 reads TGTGCCAGCAGCTTCCTAGGAGATGGGAACACTGAAGCTTTCTTT. Its protein is CASSFLGDGNTEAFF.

The chain carries TRBV28 and TRBJ1-4, with D hard to call. The germline CDR1 and CDR2 sequences are MDHEN and SYDVKM. This CDR3 is built from 13 residues. V gave up 4 bases and J gave up 8 bases, with 11 bases separating them. The CDR3 DNA sequence: TGTGCCAGCAGTTATACAGTACAGGAAAAACTGTTTTTT. This translates into CASSYTVQEKLFF.

V usage is TRBV6-6 and J usage is TRBJ1-3, with a weak D call TRBD1 (5 bases). The CDR3 covers 19 residues. Trimming pared 5 bases from V and 0 bases from J, leaving 23 bases between. Germline V CDR1 and CDR2: MNHNY, SVGAGI (reference sequence). This chain's CDR3 is CASSPRQTGFLNSGNTIYF. The CDR3 DNA follows: TGTGCCAGCAGTCCCAGACAGACCGGCTTTCTAAACTCTGGAAACACCATATATTTT.

The gene calls are TRBV28 and TRBJ1-5, with D hard to call. Germline V gene lookup returns CDR1 MDHEN and CDR2 SYDVKM. The CDR3 has 16 residues. V was cut by 2 bases and J by 2 bases, with 13 bases left in between. This CDR3 reads CASSLVATSGNQPQHF. Written as DNA, the CDR3 is TGTGCCAGCAGTTTAGTAGCGACCAGCGGCAATCAGCCCCAGCATTTT. Complete variable domain (other parts from reference TRBV28 and TRBJ1-5): DVKVTQSSRYLVKRTGEKVFLECVQDMDHENMFWYRQDPGLGLRLIYFSYDVKMKEKGDIPEGYSVSREKKERFSLILESASTNQTSMYLCASSLVATSGNQPQHFGDGTRLSIL.

This rearrangement joins TRBV18 to TRBJ1-4; D perhaps matches TRBD1 (5 bases). The CDR3 sequence is 16 residues long. Trimming stripped 3 bases from V and 0 bases from J, with 11 bases between. Germline V lookup: CDR1 KGHSH, CDR2 LQKENI. CDR3 nucleotide sequence: TGTGCCAGCTCACCTTTAAGGACATCAACTAATGAAAAACTGTTTTTT. Its translation is CASSPLRTSTNEKLFF.

In its sample, this clone was seen a few times. This chain uses TRBV7-8 with TRBJ1-4; D uncertain. Between the trimmed V and J ends, which lost 5 bases and 4 bases, there was a span of 17 bases. CDR3 length: 16 amino acids. Germline CDR1 is SGHVS and CDR2 is FQNEAQ. DNA for the CDR3: TGTGCCAGCAGCCCCTCGGGTGGAATGGGTAATGAAAAACTGTTTTTT. This translates into CASSPSGGMGNEKLFF.

This clone has just a few counts. The chain recombines TRBV4-2 with TRBJ1-2; the D is unclear. CDR1 and CDR2 from the germline V gene are LGHNA and YNFKEQ. V gave up 0 bases and J gave up 4 bases, with 12 bases separating them. This CDR3 has 15 amino acids. The CDR3 DNA reads as TGTGCCAGCAGCCAAGATAGGAGCATCACCTATGGCTACACCTTC. Amino acid sequence: CASSQDRSITYGYTF.

This clone has just one count. The chain uses TRBV2 and TRBJ1-2; possibly TRBD1 for D (6 bases). Trimming took 10 bases from V and 8 from J, leaving 20 bases between them. The CDR3 has 13 amino acids. Germline V gives CDR1 SNHLY, CDR2 FYNNEI. The CDR3 is CATAGGGLGGYTF. The CDR3 nucleotides are TGTGCCACCGCCGGCGGGGGGCTGGGGGGCTACACCTTC. Supplemented by reference TRBV2 and TRBJ1-2, the full variable domain reads EPEVTQTPSHQVTQMGQEVILRCVPISNHLYFYWYRQILGQKVEFLVSFYNNEISEKSEIFDDQFSVERPDGSNFTLKIRSTKLEDSAMYFCATAGGGLGGYTFGSGTRLTVV.

The V call is TRBV7-3, the J call TRBJ2-7; perhaps TRBD1 as D (6 bases). The CDR3 length is 13 residues. V was trimmed by 4 bases and J by 3 bases, leaving 10 bases between them. Germline V gene data show CDR1 as SGHTA and CDR2 as FQGTGA. This CDR3 is CASSSGQNYEQYF. DNA of the CDR3: TGTGCCAGCAGCTCTGGACAGAACTACGAGCAGTACTTC.

The CDR3 nucleotides read TGTGCCAGTAGTACCCCGGGACAGGGAGACAATGAGCAGTTCTTC. The encoded protein is CASSTPGQGDNEQFF. The chain has TRBV19 and TRBJ2-1; 9 nucleotides agree with TRBD1. CDR1 is LNHDA and CDR2 is SQIVND in the germline V gene (reference sequence). Trimming at V came to 4 bases and at J to 5 bases, leaving 6 bases not matched to a gene. The CDR3 totals 15 residues.